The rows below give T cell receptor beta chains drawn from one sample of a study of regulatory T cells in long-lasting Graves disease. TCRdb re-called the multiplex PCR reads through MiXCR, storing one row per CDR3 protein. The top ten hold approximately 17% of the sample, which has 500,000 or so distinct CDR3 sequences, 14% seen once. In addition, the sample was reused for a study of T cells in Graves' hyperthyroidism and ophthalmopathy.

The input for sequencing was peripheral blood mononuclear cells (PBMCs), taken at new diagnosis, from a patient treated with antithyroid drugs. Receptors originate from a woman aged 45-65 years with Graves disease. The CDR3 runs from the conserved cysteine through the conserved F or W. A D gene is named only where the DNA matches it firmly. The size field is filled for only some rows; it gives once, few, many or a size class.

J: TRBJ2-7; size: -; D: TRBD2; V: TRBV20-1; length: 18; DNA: TGCAGTGCTAGAGAGAGTCGCTCGGGACTAGCGGGATCCTACGAGCAGTACTTC; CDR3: CSARESRSGLAGSYEQYF
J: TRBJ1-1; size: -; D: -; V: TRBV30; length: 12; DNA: TGTGCCTTCTACAGGGTGGACTTCGTAGCTTTCTTT; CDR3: CAFYRVDFVAFF
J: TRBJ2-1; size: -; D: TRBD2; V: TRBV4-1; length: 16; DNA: TGCGCCAGCAGCCAAGGGGCTAGCGGATTATACAATGAGCAGTTCTTC; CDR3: CASSQGASGLYNEQFF
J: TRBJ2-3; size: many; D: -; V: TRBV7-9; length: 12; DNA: TGTGCCAGCAGTCCCGGGCCCCTAGCGCAGTATTTT; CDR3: CASSPGPLAQYF
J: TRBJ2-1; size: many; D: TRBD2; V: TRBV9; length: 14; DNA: TGTGCCAGCAGCAAGACTAGCAACTACAATGAGCAGTTCTTC; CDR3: CASSKTSNYNEQFF
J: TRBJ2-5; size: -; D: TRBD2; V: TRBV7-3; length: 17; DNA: TGTACCAGCAGCTTAAGGGTCGGTAGCGGGGACCAAGAGACCCAGTACTTC; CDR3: CTSSLRVGSGDQETQYF
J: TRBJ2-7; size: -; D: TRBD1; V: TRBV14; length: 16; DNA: TGTGCCAGCAGCCCTTTCCAGAAGGACAGGGTCTACGAGCAGTACTTC; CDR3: CASSPFQKDRVYEQYF
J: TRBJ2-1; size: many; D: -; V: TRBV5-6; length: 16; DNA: TGTGCCAGCAGACCTGGATGGGGGTACTCCTACAATGAGCAGTTCTTC; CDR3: CASRPGWGYSYNEQFF
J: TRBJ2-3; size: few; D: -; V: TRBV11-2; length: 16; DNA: TGTGCCAGCAGCTTATTGAGACCGGGCTCCACAGATACGCAGTATTTT; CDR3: CASSLLRPGSTDTQYF
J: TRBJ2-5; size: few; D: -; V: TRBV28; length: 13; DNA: TGTGCCAGCAGTAATGCGGTAAGAGAGACCCAGTACTTC; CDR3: CASSNAVRETQYF
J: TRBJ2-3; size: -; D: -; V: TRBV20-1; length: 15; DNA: TGCAGTGCTAACGCAGGGACTTCAAGCGCAGATACGCAGTATTTT; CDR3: CSANAGTSSADTQYF
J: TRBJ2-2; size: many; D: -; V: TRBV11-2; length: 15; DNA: TGTGCCAGCAGCTTAGATACCCTCGCTACCGGGGAGCTGTTTTTT; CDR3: CASSLDTLATGELFF
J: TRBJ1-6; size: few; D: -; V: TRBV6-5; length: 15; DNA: TGTGCCAGCAGTTACCCCGACAGTGGGAATTCACCCCTCCACTTT; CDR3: CASSYPDSGNSPLHF
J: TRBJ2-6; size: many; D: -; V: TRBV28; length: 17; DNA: TGTGCCAGCAGTTCCGGGACACCCATCTCTGGGGCCAACGTCCTGACTTTC; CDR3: CASSSGTPISGANVLTF
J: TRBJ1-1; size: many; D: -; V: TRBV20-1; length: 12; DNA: TGCAGTGCTAGATCGGGGAACACTGAAGCTTTCTTT; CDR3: CSARSGNTEAFF
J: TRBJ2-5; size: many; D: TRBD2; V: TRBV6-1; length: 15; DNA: TGTGCCAGCAGTGAGAATAGCGGGAGGGTGGAGACCCAGTACTTC; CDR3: CASSENSGRVETQYF
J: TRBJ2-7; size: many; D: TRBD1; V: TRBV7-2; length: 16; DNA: TGTGCCAGCAGCTTATTTGACAGGACAGGTTCGTACGAGCAGTACTTC; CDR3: CASSLFDRTGSYEQYF
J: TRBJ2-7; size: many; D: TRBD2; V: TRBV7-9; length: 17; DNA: TGTGCCAGCAGCTCACTCCGGACTAGCGGGAGGGCACACGAGCAGTACTTC; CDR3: CASSSLRTSGRAHEQYF
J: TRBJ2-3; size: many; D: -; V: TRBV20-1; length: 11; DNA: TGCAGTGCGGTGGATCAGGATACGCAGTATTTT; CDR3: CSAVDQDTQYF
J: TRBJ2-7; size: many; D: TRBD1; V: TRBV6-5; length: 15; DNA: TGTGCCAGCAGTTACCCGGGACAGGCGTCCTACGAGCAGTACTTC; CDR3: CASSYPGQASYEQYF
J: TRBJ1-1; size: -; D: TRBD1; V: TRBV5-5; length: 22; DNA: TGTGCCAGCAGCTTATTGCCAGATATCCGGGACAGGATTTGGTCCTCAAGGACTGAAGCTTTCTTT; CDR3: CASSLLPDIRDRIWSSRTEAFF
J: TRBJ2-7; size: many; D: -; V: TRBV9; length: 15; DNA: TGTGCCAGCAGCGCTCTGGACGGGTTGGACTACGAGCAGTACTTC; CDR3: CASSALDGLDYEQYF
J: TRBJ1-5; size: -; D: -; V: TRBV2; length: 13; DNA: TGTGCCAGCAAGGTCTCTAGCAATCAGCCCCAGCATTTT; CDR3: CASKVSSNQPQHF
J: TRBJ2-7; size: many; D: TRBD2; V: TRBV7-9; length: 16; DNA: TGTGCCAGCAGCCTTGGACAGTCACTAGCGGGAGGCGAGCAGTACTTC; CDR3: CASSLGQSLAGGEQYF
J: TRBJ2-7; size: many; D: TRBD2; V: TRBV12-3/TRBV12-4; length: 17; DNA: TGTGCCAGCAGTTTGGAAAAGCGGGGCGGATTCTCCTACGAGCAGTACTTC; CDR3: CASSLEKRGGFSYEQYF
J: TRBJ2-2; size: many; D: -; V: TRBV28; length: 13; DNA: TGTGCCAGCAGTTCCCCCGGAGTTGGGGAGCTGTTTTTT; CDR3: CASSSPGVGELFF
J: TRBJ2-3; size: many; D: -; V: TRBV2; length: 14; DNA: TGTGCCAGCAGTCAAGCAGGGAACTCAGATACGCAGTATTTT; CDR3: CASSQAGNSDTQYF
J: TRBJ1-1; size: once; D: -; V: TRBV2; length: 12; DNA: TGTGCCATCAGTGACAGCTACACTGAAGCTTTCTTT; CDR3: CAISDSYTEAFF
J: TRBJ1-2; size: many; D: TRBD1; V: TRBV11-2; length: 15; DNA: TGTGCCAGCAGCACCCAGGGGGGGCAAGCCTATGGCTACACCTTC; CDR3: CASSTQGGQAYGYTF
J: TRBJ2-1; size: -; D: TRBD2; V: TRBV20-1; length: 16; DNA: TGCAGTGCTAGAGGTCATAGTAGCGGGAGACTCTATGAGCAGTTCTTC; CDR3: CSARGHSSGRLYEQFF
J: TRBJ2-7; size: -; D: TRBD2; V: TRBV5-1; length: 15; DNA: TGCGCCAGCAGCTTGTCGCCTAGCGGGAACTCCGAGCAGTACTTC; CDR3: CASSLSPSGNSEQYF
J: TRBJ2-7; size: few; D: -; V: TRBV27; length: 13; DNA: TGTGCCAGCAGGGAGGACGGATCCTACGAGCAGTACTTC; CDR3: CASREDGSYEQYF
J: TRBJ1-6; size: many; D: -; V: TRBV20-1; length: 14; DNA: TGCAGTGCTAGAGATAGAGGGTCGGATTCACCCCTCCACTTT; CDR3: CSARDRGSDSPLHF
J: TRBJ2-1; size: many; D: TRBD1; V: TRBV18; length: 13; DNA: TGCGCCAGCAGTCCGGGACAGGGGAATGAGCAGTTCTTC; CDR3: CASSPGQGNEQFF
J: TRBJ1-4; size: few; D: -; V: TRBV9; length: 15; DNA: TGTGCCAGCAGCGCCCGGAACAGGGTGGGGGAAAAACTGTTTTTT; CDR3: CASSARNRVGEKLFF
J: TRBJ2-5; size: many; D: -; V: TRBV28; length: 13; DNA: TGTGCCAGCAGTACGGCGGGGAGCGGGACCCAGTACTTC; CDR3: CASSTAGSGTQYF
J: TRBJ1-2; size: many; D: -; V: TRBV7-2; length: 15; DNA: TGTGCCAGCAGCTCAATCCACCTGGACAGCCGTGGCTACACCTTC; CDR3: CASSSIHLDSRGYTF
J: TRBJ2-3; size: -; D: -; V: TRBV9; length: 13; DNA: TGTGCCAGCAGCTTTTGGGACACAGATACGCAGTATTTT; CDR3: CASSFWDTDTQYF
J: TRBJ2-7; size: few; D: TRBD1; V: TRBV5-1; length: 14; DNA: TGCGCCAGCAGCCCGGGACAGGGTCTGGTCGAGCAGTACTTC; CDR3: CASSPGQGLVEQYF
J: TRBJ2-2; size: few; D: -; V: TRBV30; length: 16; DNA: TGTGCCTGGAGTGTACTTCTGGGGACCAACACCGGGGAGCTGTTTTTT; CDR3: CAWSVLLGTNTGELFF
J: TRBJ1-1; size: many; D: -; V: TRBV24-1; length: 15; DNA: TGTGCCACCAGTGATTCAGGAACAGGGAACACTGAAGCTTTCTTT; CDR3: CATSDSGTGNTEAFF
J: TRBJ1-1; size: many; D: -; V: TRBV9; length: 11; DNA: TGTGCCAGCAGCGTAGGCCCTGAAGCTTTCTTT; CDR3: CASSVGPEAFF
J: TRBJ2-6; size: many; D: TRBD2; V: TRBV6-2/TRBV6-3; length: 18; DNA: TGTGCCAGCAGTTACACTAGCGGGCGCCCCTCTGGGGCCAACGTCCTGACTTTC; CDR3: CASSYTSGRPSGANVLTF
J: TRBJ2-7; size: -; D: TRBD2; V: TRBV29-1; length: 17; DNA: TGCAGCGTTGAAGTGGGGCTAGGACTAGCGGGATCCTACGAGCAGTACTTC; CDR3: CSVEVGLGLAGSYEQYF
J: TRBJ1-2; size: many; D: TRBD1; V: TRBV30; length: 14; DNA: TGTGCCTGGGACCCTACAGGGGAAAACTATGGCTACACCTTC; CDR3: CAWDPTGENYGYTF
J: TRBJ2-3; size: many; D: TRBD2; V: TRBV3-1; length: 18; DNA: TGTGCCAGCAGCCAAGCCGGGACTAGCGGGAGAAGGACAGATACGCAGTATTTT; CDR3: CASSQAGTSGRRTDTQYF
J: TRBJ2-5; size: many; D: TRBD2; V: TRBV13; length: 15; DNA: TGTGCCAGCAGCTTCAAGCGGGAGAGGCGAGAGACCCAGTACTTC; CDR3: CASSFKRERRETQYF
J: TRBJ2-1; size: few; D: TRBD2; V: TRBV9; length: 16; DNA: TGTGCCAGCAGCGGTCGACTAGCGGGAGTGGTGAATGAGCAGTTCTTC; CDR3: CASSGRLAGVVNEQFF
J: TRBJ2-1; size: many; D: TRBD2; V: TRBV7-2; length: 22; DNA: TGTGCCAGCAGCTTAGCTGGACTAGCGGGAGGGCCGTATAATGTCGCCTACAATGAGCAGTTCTTC; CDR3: CASSLAGLAGGPYNVAYNEQFF
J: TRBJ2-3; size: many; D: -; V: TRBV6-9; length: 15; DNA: TGTGCCAGCAGTTACTCACAAGCTAGCACAGATACGCAGTATTTT; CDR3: CASSYSQASTDTQYF
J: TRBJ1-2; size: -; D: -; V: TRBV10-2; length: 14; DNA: TGCGCCAGCAGTGAGTTACAGGGTGGCTATGGCTACACCTTC; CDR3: CASSELQGGYGYTF
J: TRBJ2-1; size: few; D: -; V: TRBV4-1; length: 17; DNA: TGCGCCAGCAGCCAAGATCCGGTGCCCGCCTCCTACAATGAGCAGTTCTTC; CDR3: CASSQDPVPASYNEQFF
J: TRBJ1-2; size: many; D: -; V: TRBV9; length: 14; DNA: TGTGCCAGCAGCGTTGGGGACATTAACTATGGCTACACCTTC; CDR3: CASSVGDINYGYTF
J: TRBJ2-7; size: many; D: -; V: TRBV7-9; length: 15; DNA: TGTGCCAGCAGCTTAGCGCATTTCGGGGGTGGAGAGCAGTACTTC; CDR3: CASSLAHFGGGEQYF